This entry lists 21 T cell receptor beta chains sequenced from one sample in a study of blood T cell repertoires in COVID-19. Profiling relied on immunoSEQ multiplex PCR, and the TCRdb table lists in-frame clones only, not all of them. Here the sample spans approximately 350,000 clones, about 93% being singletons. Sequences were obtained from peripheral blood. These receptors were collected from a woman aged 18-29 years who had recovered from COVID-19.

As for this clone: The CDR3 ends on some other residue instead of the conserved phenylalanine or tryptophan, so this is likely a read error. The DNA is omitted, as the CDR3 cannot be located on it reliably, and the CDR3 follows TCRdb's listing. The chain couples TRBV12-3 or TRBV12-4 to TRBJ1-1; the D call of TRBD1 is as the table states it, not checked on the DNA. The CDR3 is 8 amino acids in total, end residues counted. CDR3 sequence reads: CASGGTAT.

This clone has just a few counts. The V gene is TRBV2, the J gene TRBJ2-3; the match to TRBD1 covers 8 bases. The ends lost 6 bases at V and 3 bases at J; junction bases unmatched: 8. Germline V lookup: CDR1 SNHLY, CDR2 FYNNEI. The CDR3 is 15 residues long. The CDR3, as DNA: TGTGCCAGCAGCGTCGACAGGGGATCGACAGATACGCAGTATTTT. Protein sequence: CASSVDRGSTDTQYF.

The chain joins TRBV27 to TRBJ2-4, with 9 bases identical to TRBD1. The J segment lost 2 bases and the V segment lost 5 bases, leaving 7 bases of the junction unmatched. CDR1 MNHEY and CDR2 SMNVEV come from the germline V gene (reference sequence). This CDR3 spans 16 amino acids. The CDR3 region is CASSVGQGNPKNIQYF. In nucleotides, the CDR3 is TGTGCCAGCAGTGTCGGACAGGGGAATCCCAAAAACATTCAGTACTTC.

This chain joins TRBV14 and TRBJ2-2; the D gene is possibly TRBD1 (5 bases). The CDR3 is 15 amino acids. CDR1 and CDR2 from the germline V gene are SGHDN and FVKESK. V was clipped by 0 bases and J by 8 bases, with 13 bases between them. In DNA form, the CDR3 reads TGTGCCAGCAGCCAAGACCTCTGGGGCCCGGGGGAGCTGTTTTTT. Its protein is CASSQDLWGPGELFF.

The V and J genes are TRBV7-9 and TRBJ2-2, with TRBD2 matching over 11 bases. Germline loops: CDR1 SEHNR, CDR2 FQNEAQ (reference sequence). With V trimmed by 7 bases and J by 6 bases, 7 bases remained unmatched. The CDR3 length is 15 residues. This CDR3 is CASNQKGLAAGELFF. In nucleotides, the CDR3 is TGTGCCAGCAATCAAAAGGGACTAGCGGCCGGGGAGCTGTTTTTT.

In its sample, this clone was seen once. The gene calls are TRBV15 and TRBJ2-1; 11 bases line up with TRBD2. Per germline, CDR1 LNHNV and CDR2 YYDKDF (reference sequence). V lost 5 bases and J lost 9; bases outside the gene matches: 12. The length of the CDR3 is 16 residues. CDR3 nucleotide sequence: TGTGCCACCAGCTCCCTTAGCGGGAGGGCCTCGGGTGAGCAGTTCTTC. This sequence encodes CATSSLSGRASGEQFF.

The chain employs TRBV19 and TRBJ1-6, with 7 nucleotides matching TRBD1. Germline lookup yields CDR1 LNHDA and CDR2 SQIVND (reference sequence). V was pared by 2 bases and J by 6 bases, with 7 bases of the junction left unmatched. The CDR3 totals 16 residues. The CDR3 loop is CASSIMRDSLNSPLHF. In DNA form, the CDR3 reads TGTGCCAGTAGTATAATGCGGGACAGCCTTAATTCACCCCTCCACTTT.

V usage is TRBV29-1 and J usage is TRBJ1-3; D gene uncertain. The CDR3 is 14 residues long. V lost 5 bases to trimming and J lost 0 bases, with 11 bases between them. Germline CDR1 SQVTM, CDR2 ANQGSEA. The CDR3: CSVKFGSSGNTIYF. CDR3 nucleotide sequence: TGCAGCGTTAAATTTGGCAGCTCTGGAAACACCATATATTTT.

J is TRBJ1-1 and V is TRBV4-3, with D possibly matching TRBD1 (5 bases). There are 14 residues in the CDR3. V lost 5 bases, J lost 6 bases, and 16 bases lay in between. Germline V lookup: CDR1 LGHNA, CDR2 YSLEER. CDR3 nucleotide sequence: TGCGCCAGCAGCTCTAAAGGATGGGGGGCTGAAGCTTTCTTT. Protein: CASSSKGWGAEAFF.

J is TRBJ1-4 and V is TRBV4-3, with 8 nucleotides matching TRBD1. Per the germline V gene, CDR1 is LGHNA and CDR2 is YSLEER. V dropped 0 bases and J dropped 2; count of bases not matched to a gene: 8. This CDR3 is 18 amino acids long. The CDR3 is CASSQEGTGAVTNEKLFF. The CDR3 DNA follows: TGCGCCAGCAGCCAAGAGGGGACAGGCGCCGTTACTAATGAAAAACTGTTTTTT.

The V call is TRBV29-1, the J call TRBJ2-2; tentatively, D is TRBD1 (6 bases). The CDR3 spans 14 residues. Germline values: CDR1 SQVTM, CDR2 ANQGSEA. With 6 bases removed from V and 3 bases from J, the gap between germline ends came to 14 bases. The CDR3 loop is CSVHLRGYTGELFF. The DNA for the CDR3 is TGCAGCGTCCACTTGAGGGGGTACACCGGGGAGCTGTTTTTT.

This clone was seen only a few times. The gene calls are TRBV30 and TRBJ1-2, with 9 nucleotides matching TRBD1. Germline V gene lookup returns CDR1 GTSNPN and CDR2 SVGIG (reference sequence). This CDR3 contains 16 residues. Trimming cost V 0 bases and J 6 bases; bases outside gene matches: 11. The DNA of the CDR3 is TGTGCCTGGAGTGTCACTATTTCCGGGACAGGGAATGGCTACACCTTC. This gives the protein CAWSVTISGTGNGYTF.

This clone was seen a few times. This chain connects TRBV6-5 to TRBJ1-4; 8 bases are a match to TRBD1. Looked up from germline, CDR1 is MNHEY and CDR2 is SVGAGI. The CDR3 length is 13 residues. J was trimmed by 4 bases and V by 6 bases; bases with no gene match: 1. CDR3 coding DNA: TGTGCCAGCAGCGGACAGGGTAATGAAAAACTGTTTTTT. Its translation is CASSGQGNEKLFF.

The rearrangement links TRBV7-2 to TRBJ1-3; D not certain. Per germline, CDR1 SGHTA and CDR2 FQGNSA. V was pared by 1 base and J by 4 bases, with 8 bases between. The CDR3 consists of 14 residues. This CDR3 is CASSLEGLGNTIYF. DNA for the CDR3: TGTGCCAGCAGCTTAGAAGGACTCGGAAACACCATATATTTT.

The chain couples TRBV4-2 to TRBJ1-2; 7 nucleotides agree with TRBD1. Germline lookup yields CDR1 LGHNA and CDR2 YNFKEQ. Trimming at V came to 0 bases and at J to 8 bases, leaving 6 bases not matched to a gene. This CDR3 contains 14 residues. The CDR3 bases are TGTGCCAGCAGCCAAGATCACAGGGGTGGCGGCTACACCTTC. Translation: CASSQDHRGGGYTF.

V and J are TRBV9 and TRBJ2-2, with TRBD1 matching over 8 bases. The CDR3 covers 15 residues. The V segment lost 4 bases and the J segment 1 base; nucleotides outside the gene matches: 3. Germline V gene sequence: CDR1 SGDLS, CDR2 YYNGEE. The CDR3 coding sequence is TGTGCCAGCAGCCTACAGGGGGGGAACACCGGGGAGCTGTTTTTT. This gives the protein CASSLQGGNTGELFF.

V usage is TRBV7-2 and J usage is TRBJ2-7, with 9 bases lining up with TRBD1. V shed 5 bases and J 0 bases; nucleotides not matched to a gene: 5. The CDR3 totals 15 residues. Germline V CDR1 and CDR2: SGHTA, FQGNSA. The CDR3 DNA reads TGTGCCAGCAGCAAACAGGGGGCAGACTCCTACGAGCAGTACGTC. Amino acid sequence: CASSKQGADSYEQYV.

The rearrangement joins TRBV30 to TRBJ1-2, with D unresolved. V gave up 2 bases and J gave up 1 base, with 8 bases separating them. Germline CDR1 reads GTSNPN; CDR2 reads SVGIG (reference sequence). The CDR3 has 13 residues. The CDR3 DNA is TGTGCCTGGAGTCCCGAGGATAACTATGGCTACACCTTC. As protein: CAWSPEDNYGYTF. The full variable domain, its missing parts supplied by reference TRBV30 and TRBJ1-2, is SQTIHQWPATLVQPVGSPLSLECTVEGTSNPNLYWYRQAAGRGLQLLFYSVGIGQISSEVPQNLSASRPQDRQFILSSKKLLLSDSGFYLCAWSPEDNYGYTFGSGTRLTVV.

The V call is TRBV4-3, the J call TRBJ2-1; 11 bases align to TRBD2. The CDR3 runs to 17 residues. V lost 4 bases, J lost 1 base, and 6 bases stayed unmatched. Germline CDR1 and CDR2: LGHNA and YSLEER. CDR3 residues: CASSRARLAGSYNEQFF. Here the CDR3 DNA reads TGCGCCAGCAGCCGAGCGCGACTAGCGGGATCCTACAATGAGCAGTTCTTC.

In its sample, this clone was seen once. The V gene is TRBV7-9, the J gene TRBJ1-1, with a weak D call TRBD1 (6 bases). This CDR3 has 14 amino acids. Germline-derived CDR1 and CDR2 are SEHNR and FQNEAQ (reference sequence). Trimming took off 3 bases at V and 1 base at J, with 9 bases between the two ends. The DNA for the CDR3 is TGTGCCAGCAGCTTTCAGGGGACGAACACTGAAGCTTTCTTT. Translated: CASSFQGTNTEAFF.

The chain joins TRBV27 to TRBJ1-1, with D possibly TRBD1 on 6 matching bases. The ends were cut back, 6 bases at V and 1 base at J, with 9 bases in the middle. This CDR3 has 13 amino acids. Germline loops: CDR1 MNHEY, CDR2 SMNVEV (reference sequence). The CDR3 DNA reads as TGTGCCAGCAGAAAACAGGGGAACACTGAAGCTTTCTTT. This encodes CASRKQGNTEAFF.